This is a list of T cell receptor beta chains from one sample in a study of shared clonotypes between healthy human individuals. Clones were sequenced by immunoSEQ multiplex PCR, and TCRdb holds only the in-frame ones, with some missing. The sample lists about 2 million clones; over 85% were seen once. Source material: naive CD8+ T cells sorted from blood. The receptors shown here come from a man aged 18 to 29 in good health. Both conserved end residues are part of each CDR3. D genes are given only for firm matches. Clone size, where shown, is once, few, many, or a class for clones that have expanded.

NA	TRBV5-4	NA	TRBJ2-1	TGTGCCAGCAGCCCGGACACCTACAATGAGCAGTTCTTC	CASSPDTYNEQFF
once	TRBV30	NA	TRBJ2-1	TGTGCCTGGAGTGTAAAGTTTCCAGCGACACCATACAATGAGCAGTTCTTC	CAWSVKFPATPYNEQFF
NA	TRBV12-5	NA	TRBJ1-6	TGTGCTAGCCAGCCGGGACCGTATAATTCACCCCTCCACTTT	CASQPGPYNSPLHF
NA	TRBV27	TRBD2	TRBJ2-7	TGTGCCAGCAGTGGGACTAGCGGGTCCTACGAGCAGTACTTC	CASSGTSGSYEQYF
NA	TRBV5-1	TRBD1	TRBJ2-4	TGCGCCAGCAGCTCTACTATCGACAGGGGTCTAAACATTCAGTACTTC	CASSSTIDRGLNIQYF
once	TRBV2	NA	TRBJ2-1	TGTGCCAGCAGTGAGGCCGAGGGAGGGGACATCCTGTACAATGAGCAGTTCTTC	CASSEAEGGDILYNEQFF
NA	TRBV9	NA	TRBJ1-2	TGTGCCAGCAGCGGTGTATATGGCTACACCTTC	CASSGVYGYTF
NA	TRBV2	TRBD2	TRBJ2-7	TGTGCCAGCCTTAGCGGGAGCTCCTACGAGCAGTACTTC	CASLSGSSYEQYF
NA	TRBV2	NA	TRBJ1-3	TGTGCCAGCCTCCTGAGCTCTGGAAACACCATATATTTT	CASLLSSGNTIYF
NA	TRBV30	TRBD2	TRBJ2-7	TGTGCCTGGAGTCTAGCTAGCGGGAGTGCCTACGAGCAGTACTTC	CAWSLASGSAYEQYF
NA	TRBV10-2	NA	TRBJ2-7	TGCGCCAGCAGTGCCGGCGGGAATCCCTACGAGCAGTACTTC	CASSAGGNPYEQYF
NA	TRBV2	NA	TRBJ1-6	TGTGCCAGCAGTGTAGGGAATCCCGTCTATAATTCACCCCTCCACTTT	CASSVGNPVYNSPLHF
NA	TRBV25-1	NA	TRBJ2-2	TGTGCCAGCAGGGGGGCGGAGGGGCTGTTTTTT	CASRGAEGLFF
NA	TRBV27	TRBD1	TRBJ2-7	TGTGCCAGCAGTTTATTATTGGGACAGGGGCCCTACGAGCAGTACTTC	CASSLLLGQGPYEQYF
NA	TRBV4-1	NA	TRBJ2-2	TGCGCCAGCAGCCAAGTGCAGGTATCCGGGGAGCTGTTTTTT	CASSQVQVSGELFF
few	TRBV7-9	NA	TRBJ1-1	TGTGCCAGCAGCTTAGCGGCGGTCAACACTGAAGCTTTCTTT	CASSLAAVNTEAFF
NA	TRBV29-1	NA	TRBJ2-7	TGCAGCGTAGCGGAGGGGGTTTACGAGCAGTACTTC	CSVAEGVYEQYF
NA	TRBV19	TRBD2	TRBJ2-1	TGTGCCAGTAGTGTGACTAGCGGCCTGGCCTACAATGAGCAGTTCTTC	CASSVTSGLAYNEQFF
once	TRBV4-3	NA	TRBJ2-1	TGCGCCAGCAGCCAAGATCCGAGCATAACTGCACAAGAGCAGTTCTTC	CASSQDPSITAQEQFF
many	TRBV6-1	TRBD2	TRBJ2-2	TGTGCCAGCAGCGAACTAGCGGGCGCTATCACCGGGGAGCTGTTTTTT	CASSELAGAITGELFF
NA	TRBV7-9	NA	TRBJ1-1	TGTGCCAGCAGCTTAGCGGAGGGGAACACTGAAGCTTTCTTT	CASSLAEGNTEAFF
NA	TRBV4-3	NA	TRBJ1-1	TGCGCCAGCAGCCAAGGGGTCGGGGAACTGGCCACTGAAGCTTTCTTT	CASSQGVGELATEAFF
NA	TRBV4-1	NA	TRBJ2-1	TGCGCCAGCAGCCAAGATGTGGGCTGGAGCTCCTACAATGAGCAGTTCTTC	CASSQDVGWSSYNEQFF
NA	TRBV27	NA	TRBJ1-1	TGTGCCAGCAGTTGGGAGATGAACACTGAAGCTTTCTTT	CASSWEMNTEAFF
NA	TRBV5-6	NA	TRBJ2-2	TGTGCCAGCAGCTGGGGGACTGGCACCGGGGAGCTGTTTTTT	CASSWGTGTGELFF
NA	TRBV27	TRBD1	TRBJ1-4	TGTGCCAGCAGTCTCGGGACAGGGAATGAAAAACTGTTTTTT	CASSLGTGNEKLFF
NA	TRBV4-3	TRBD2	TRBJ2-5	TGCGCCAGCAGCCAAGTCCTAGCGGGCGAAGAGACCCAGTACTTC	CASSQVLAGEETQYF
NA	TRBV19	TRBD1	TRBJ1-1	TGTGCCAGTAGCCTCTTATCAGGGGGAAACGCTGAAGCTTTCTTT	CASSLLSGGNAEAFF
NA	TRBV7-9	TRBD2	TRBJ2-1	TGTGCCAGCAGCCCCACTAGCGGGGTCGACAATGAGCAGTTCTTC	CASSPTSGVDNEQFF
NA	TRBV29-1	NA	TRBJ2-7	TGCAGCGTTGAATTCTTGGCGGCAGGTTCCTACGAGCAGTACTTC	CSVEFLAAGSYEQYF
NA	TRBV7-9	TRBD1	TRBJ1-1	TGTGCCAGCGGGGACAGGTTCCCTCTCTCTGAAGCTTTCTTT	CASGDRFPLSEAFF
NA	TRBV6-6	NA	TRBJ2-7	TGTGCCAGCACCCCCCATGGGGGACCGCCGCCCTACGAGCAGTACTTC	CASTPHGGPPPYEQYF
NA	TRBV5-6	NA	TRBJ2-7	TGTGCCAGCAGCTTCTCCGGACAGACTTTAGATGGGGAGCAGTACTTC	CASSFSGQTLDGEQYF
NA	TRBV5-1	TRBD1	TRBJ2-1	TGCGCCAGCAGCGGCAGGGGGCGTATTAATGAGCAGTTCTTC	CASSGRGRINEQFF
NA	TRBV5-6	NA	TRBJ2-5	TGTGCCAGCAGCTCGGGATGGGCCCAGTACTTC	CASSSGWAQYF
NA	TRBV5-1	TRBD2	TRBJ2-1	TGCGCCAGCACTCCCGGGAGGGGATACAATGAGCAGTTCTTC	CASTPGRGYNEQFF
NA	TRBV29-1	NA	TRBJ1-1	TGCAGCGCAAGCAGCAGGGATTTGAACACTGAAGCTTTCTTT	CSASSRDLNTEAFF
NA	TRBV11-2	TRBD1	TRBJ1-4	TGTGCCAGCAGCTTAGCCAGGGGGCGGGAAACCGAAAAACTGTTTTTT	CASSLARGRETEKLFF
NA	TRBV4-1	NA	TRBJ2-7	TGCGCCAGCAGCCCTCACAGCCCCGGGGCAGCCTACGAGCAGTACTTC	CASSPHSPGAAYEQYF
NA	TRBV4-1	NA	TRBJ1-4	TGCGCCAGCAGCCAAGATCCCGGATCAACTAATGAAAAACTGTTTTTT	CASSQDPGSTNEKLFF